The rows below give T cell receptor beta chains drawn from one sample of a study of T cells in Graves' hyperthyroidism and ophthalmopathy. TCRdb processed the multiplex PCR reads anew with MiXCR; each CDR3 protein has one entry. The repertoire holds hundreds of thousands of distinct CDR3 sequences, about 45% seen once, with more than 7% in the top ten. Sequenced: peripheral blood or thyroid tissue (not recorded which). These TCRs come from an adult man with Graves' disease, either hyperthyroidism or ophthalmopathy (not recorded which). Both conserved end residues are part of each CDR3. A D gene is named only where the DNA matches it firmly. Expanded clones get a size class; other rows say once, few or many, or leave the size out.

size	V	J	D	CDR3	DNA
many	TRBV15	TRBJ2-2	.	CATSKRGTTNTGELFF	TGTGCCACCAGCAAACGGGGAACAACGAACACCGGGGAGCTGTTTTTT
many	TRBV2	TRBJ2-5	.	CASSDGPGLGETQYF	TGTGCCAGCAGTGATGGGCCGGGCCTCGGTGAGACCCAGTACTTC
many	TRBV7-9	TRBJ1-2	.	CASSLSSGDGYTF	TGTGCCAGCAGCTTGTCCAGTGGGGATGGCTACACCTTC
.	TRBV24-1	TRBJ2-2	TRBD1	CATSSIQQGATGELFF	TGTGCCACCAGTAGTATTCAACAGGGGGCCACCGGGGAGCTGTTTTTT
few	TRBV6-5	TRBJ1-2	.	CASRPGPNYGYTF	TGTGCCAGCAGGCCGGGACCGAACTATGGCTACACCTTC
few	TRBV2	TRBJ2-7	TRBD1	CASSLPEGQGGEQYF	TGTGCCAGCAGCCTCCCCGAGGGACAGGGAGGCGAGCAGTACTTC
many	TRBV10-2	TRBJ2-7	TRBD1	CASRGTGLSYEQYF	TGCGCCAGCAGAGGGACAGGGTTGTCCTACGAGCAGTACTTC
few	TRBV7-9	TRBJ2-5	.	CASSPRDTLDSGTQYF	TGTGCCAGCAGCCCCCGGGACACCCTCGATTCTGGGACCCAGTACTTC
.	TRBV28	TRBJ1-1	.	CASRGESLMDTEAFF	TGTGCCAGCAGGGGGGAGAGTCTAATGGACACTGAAGCTTTCTTT
.	TRBV7-3	TRBJ1-6	.	CASSFGGVSPLHF	TGTGCCAGCAGCTTTGGCGGGGTTTCACCCCTCCACTTT
.	TRBV20-1	TRBJ2-5	.	CSARVVAVETQYF	TGCAGTGCTAGAGTGGTGGCGGTGGAGACCCAGTACTTC
many	TRBV2	TRBJ1-4	.	CASSVWQGSEKLFF	TGTGCCAGCAGTGTGTGGCAGGGTAGTGAAAAACTGTTTTTT
few	TRBV20-1	TRBJ2-5	TRBD1	CSARFWTGGEETQYF	TGCAGTGCTAGATTCTGGACAGGGGGCGAAGAGACCCAGTACTTC
.	TRBV2	TRBJ1-4	TRBD1	CANRQGTGHEKLFF	TGTGCCAACAGACAGGGGACAGGGCATGAAAAACTGTTTTTT
few	TRBV7-4	TRBJ1-4	.	CASSLLGRNEKLFF	TGTGCCAGCAGTCTACTCGGACGGAATGAAAAACTGTTTTTT
.	TRBV5-1	TRBJ1-1	TRBD1	CASSAGQPNTEASF	TGCGCCAGCAGCGCGGGACAGCCGAACACTGAAGCTTCCTTT
.	TRBV5-1	TRBJ2-5	.	CASSFGWTVQETQYF	TGCGCCAGCAGCTTTGGCTGGACGGTCCAAGAGACCCAGTACTTC
.	TRBV19	TRBJ1-5	TRBD1	CASSIGTGVLWQPQHF	TGTGCCAGTAGTATTGGGACAGGGGTCCTCTGGCAGCCCCAGCATTTT
.	TRBV29-1	TRBJ2-2	TRBD1	CSVTKGTAGELFF	TGCAGCGTAACTAAAGGGACAGCCGGGGAGCTGTTTTTT
.	TRBV7-9	TRBJ1-1	.	CASSLEGDGYTEAFF	TGTGCCAGCAGCTTAGAAGGGGATGGGTACACTGAAGCTTTCTTT
many	TRBV19	TRBJ1-5	.	CASSIDRSQPQHF	TGTGCCAGTAGTATAGACCGTTCCCAGCCCCAGCATTTT
.	TRBV6-1	TRBJ1-5	.	CASSEEFGQPQHF	TGTGCCAGCAGTGAGGAATTCGGGCAGCCCCAGCATTTT
few	TRBV6-1	TRBJ1-2	.	CASTKTGTIGYTF	TGTGCCAGCACCAAGACGGGCACTATTGGGTACACCTTC
many	TRBV4-1	TRBJ1-5	.	CASSQGGTQHF	TGCGCCAGCAGCCAGGGTGGAACCCAGCATTTT
.	TRBV9	TRBJ1-5	TRBD1	CASSGRGTGGKGNQPQHF	TGTGCCAGCAGCGGCCGAGGGACAGGGGGCAAGGGCAATCAGCCCCAGCATTTT
few	TRBV7-3	TRBJ1-2	.	CASSQDRVYGYTF	TGTGCCAGCAGCCAAGATCGTGTCTATGGCTACACCTTC
.	TRBV7-8	TRBJ2-7	.	CARDVGRASSYEQYF	TGTGCTAGAGATGTTGGTAGGGCAAGCTCCTACGAGCAGTACTTC
few	TRBV19	TRBJ1-1	TRBD1	CASMGQGAGSAFF	TGTGCCAGTATGGGACAGGGGGCAGGGTCAGCTTTCTTT
.	TRBV10-2	TRBJ2-7	TRBD2	CASSLAVIAGDSYEQYF	TGCGCCAGCAGCTTGGCCGTCATAGCGGGAGATTCCTACGAGCAGTACTTC
.	TRBV11-2	TRBJ1-1	TRBD1	CASSLGSQGIGHTEAFF	TGTGCCAGCAGCTTAGGATCACAGGGGATCGGTCACACTGAAGCCTTCTTT
.	TRBV20-1	TRBJ2-5	.	CSARSSTAPPWETQYF	TGCAGTGCTAGATCCTCTACCGCGCCCCCGTGGGAGACCCAGTACTTC
many	TRBV20-1	TRBJ1-3	TRBD1	CSARSTGGEGNTIYF	TGCAGTGCTAGGTCAACAGGGGGCGAAGGAAACACCATATATTTT